This T cell receptor (beta chain) was recovered during a study of blood T cell repertoires in COVID-19. Study-wide context: Sample material is recorded as cDNA or gDNA derived from T cells, B-cell-depleted T cells, or PBMCs.

Source study methods: Amplified reference gene primers provided the basis for estimating nucleated cell counts. Repertoires were generated with immunoSEQ multiplex PCR, while TCRdb's copy carries only in-frame clones and drops some. V and J calls plus clone size are reproduced from that table; the DNA served to infer D and trimming. The table shows 400,000 to 450,000 clones, with about 90% occurring only once. This CDR3 is 15 amino acids long. Trimming stripped 4 bases from V and 2 bases from J, with 12 bases between. The germline gives CDR1 MNHEY, CDR2 SVGAGI. Ages ranged from 18 to 89 years, with residence in approximately 25 US areas. Clinical history reported by participants formed the basis on which cohorts were assigned.

The chain combines TRBV6-5 with TRBJ2-1; weak D call: TRBD2 (5 bases). This clonotype originated in a man younger than 35 who had recovered from COVID-19. The sequenced sample was PBMCs or T cells enriched from blood (not recorded which). DNA for the CDR3: TGTGCCAGCAGTTTGTATAGCGTCCCCTACAATGAGCAGTTCTTC. Translated: CASSLYSVPYNEQFF.